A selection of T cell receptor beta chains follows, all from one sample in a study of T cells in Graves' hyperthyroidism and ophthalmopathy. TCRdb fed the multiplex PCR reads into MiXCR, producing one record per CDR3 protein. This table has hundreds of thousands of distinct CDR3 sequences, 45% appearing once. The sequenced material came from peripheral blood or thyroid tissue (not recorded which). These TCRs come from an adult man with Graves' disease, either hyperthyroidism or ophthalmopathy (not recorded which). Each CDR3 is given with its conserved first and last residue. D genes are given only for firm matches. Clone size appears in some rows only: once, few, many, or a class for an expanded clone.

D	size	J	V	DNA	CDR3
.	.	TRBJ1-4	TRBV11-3	TGTGCCAGCAGCAATCCAGTGGGAGATAATGAAAAACTGTTTTTT	CASSNPVGDNEKLFF
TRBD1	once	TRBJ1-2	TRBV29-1	TGCAGCGGAACAGGGGCCGGCTATGGCTACACCTTC	CSGTGAGYGYTF
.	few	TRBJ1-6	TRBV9	TGTGCCAGCAGCGTAGAATCGGGGTCGGAAGGGTCACCCCTCCACTTT	CASSVESGSEGSPLHF
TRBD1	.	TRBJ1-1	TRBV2	TGTGCCAGCAGTGGGCACGACAGGGGGGAGATGAACACTGAAGCTTTCTTT	CASSGHDRGEMNTEAFF
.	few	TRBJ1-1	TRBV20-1	TGCAGTGCTAGAGTCGATTTGACGAACACTGAAGCTTTCTTT	CSARVDLTNTEAFF
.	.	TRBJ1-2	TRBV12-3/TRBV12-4	TGTGCCAGCAGTTTAGGGGACCCAAACTATGGCTACACCTTC	CASSLGDPNYGYTF
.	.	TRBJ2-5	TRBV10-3	TGTGCCAGCAGTGAGCCAACAGGGTACGGGGGGACCCAGTACTTC	CASSEPTGYGGTQYF
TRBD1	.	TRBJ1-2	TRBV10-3	TGTGCCATCGGGGGACAGGGAGGGGGTGGCTACACCTTC	CAIGGQGGGGYTF
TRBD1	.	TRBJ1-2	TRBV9	TGTGCCAGCAGCGTGAACAGGGGGCAGGTCTATGGCTACACCTTC	CASSVNRGQVYGYTF
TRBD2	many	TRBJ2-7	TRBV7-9	TGTGCCAGCACTAGCGGGATCATCTACGAGCAGTACTTC	CASTSGIIYEQYF
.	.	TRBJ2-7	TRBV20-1	TGCAGTGCTAAACCCGTCGGGGCTTCCTACGAGCAGTACTTC	CSAKPVGASYEQYF
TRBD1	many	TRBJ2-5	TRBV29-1	TGCAGCGTTGTACAGGGGGCGGGAGAGACCCAGTACTTC	CSVVQGAGETQYF
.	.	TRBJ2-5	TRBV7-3	TGTGCCAGCAGCTTAGGGTTCGGAGGGTCGGCTTTGGTGACCCAGTACTTC	CASSLGFGGSALVTQYF
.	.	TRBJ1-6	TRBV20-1	TGCAGTGCTAGAGTAACAGGGAATTCACCCCTCCACTTT	CSARVTGNSPLHF
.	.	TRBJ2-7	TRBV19	TGTGCCAGCCAACAGGCTGAAGGGAGCGAGCAGTACTTC	CASQQAEGSEQYF
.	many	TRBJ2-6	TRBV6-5	TGTGCCAGCATGGGCAATGGGGCCAACGTCCTGACTTTC	CASMGNGANVLTF
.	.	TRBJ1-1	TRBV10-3	TGTGCCATCAGGCTTGACACTGAAGCTTTCTTT	CAIRLDTEAFF
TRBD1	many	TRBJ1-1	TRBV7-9	TGTGCCAGCAGCAGATCGGGACAGGGAGGAACTGAAGCTTTCTTT	CASSRSGQGGTEAFF
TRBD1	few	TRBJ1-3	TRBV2	TGTGCCAGCAGTCCCCGACAGGGCACCTCTGGAAACACCATATATTTT	CASSPRQGTSGNTIYF
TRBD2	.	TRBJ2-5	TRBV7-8	TGTGCCAGCAGCCTGGGACTAGAAGAAGAGACCCAGTACTTC	CASSLGLEEETQYF
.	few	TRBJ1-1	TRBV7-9	TGTGCCAGCAGCTCCAGTACAGGGTCCAACACTGAAGCTTTCTTT	CASSSSTGSNTEAFF
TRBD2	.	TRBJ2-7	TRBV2	TGTGCCAGCAGACTTAGCGGGAGGGCCTACGAGCAGTACTTC	CASRLSGRAYEQYF
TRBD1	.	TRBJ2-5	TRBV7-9	TGTGCCAGCAGCCCGGACAGACAGGGAGAGACCCAGTACTTC	CASSPDRQGETQYF
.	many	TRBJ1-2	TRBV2	TGTGCCAGCAGTAACTATGGCTACACCTTC	CASSNYGYTF
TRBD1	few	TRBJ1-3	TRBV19	TGTGCCAGTAGTATAGGACAGGGGACTGGAAACACCATATATTTT	CASSIGQGTGNTIYF
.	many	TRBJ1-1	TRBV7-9	TGCGCCAGCAGCTTGGCCCCTGTGAACACTGAAGCTTTCTTT	CASSLAPVNTEAFF
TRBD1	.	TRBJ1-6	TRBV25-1	TGTGCCAGCGTGACCGACAGGGGGCGAAGGAAAACACCCCTCCACTTT	CASVTDRGRRKTPLHF
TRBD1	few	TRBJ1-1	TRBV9	TGTGCCAGCAGCGGACAGGGGGGGGAAGCTTTCTTT	CASSGQGGEAFF
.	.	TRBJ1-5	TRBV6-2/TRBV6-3	TGTGCCAGCAGTTACGAGATAGGGCGCTTCAATCAGCCCCAGCATTTT	CASSYEIGRFNQPQHF
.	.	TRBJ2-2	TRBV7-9	TGTGCCAGCAGCGACACTAGCGGGGAGCTGTTTTTT	CASSDTSGELFF
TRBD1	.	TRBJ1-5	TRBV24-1	TGTGCCACCTCAGGGCAGGGGGAGGAAGAGACCCAGCATTTT	CATSGQGEEETQHF
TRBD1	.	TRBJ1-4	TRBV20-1	TGCAATGCTAGAGATGCAGGGGGCGCGGGGGAAAAACTGTTTTTT	CNARDAGGAGEKLFF
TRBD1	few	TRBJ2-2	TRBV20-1	TGCAGTGCGGCGACAGGGATCAGGAGCACCGGGGAGCTGTTTTTT	CSAATGIRSTGELFF
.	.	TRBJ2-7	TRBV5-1	TGTGCCAGCAGTTACTCTCGGATTAGCGGAAGAATTTACGAGCAGTACTTC	CASSYSRISGRIYEQYF
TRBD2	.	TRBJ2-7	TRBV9	TGTGCCAGCAGCGGGGGGGGGGTCGAGCAGCACTTC	CASSGGGVEQHF
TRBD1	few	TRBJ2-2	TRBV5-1	TGCGCCAGCAGCTGGGGACAGGGGACCGGGGAGCTGTTTTTT	CASSWGQGTGELFF
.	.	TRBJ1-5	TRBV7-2	TGTGCCAGCAGCCCCGGGGACTCCTACGAGCATTTT	CASSPGDSYEHF
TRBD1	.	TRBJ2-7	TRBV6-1	TGTGCCAGCAGTGAACTAGGGACAGGATTCTACGAGCAGTACTTC	CASSELGTGFYEQYF
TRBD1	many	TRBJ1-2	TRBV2	TGTGCCAGCAGCCGCCGGGACAGGGCCAATGGCTACACCTTC	CASSRRDRANGYTF
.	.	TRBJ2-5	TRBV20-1	TGCAGTGCTAGGCTGTCAAAAGAGACCCAGTACTTC	CSARLSKETQYF
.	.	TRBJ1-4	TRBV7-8	TGTGCCAGCAGTCATTCGCAAGTTGAAAAACTGTTTTTT	CASSHSQVEKLFF
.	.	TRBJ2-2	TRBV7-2	TGTGCCAGCAGTCCCGACCTTTGGCCACGCGGGGAGCTGTTTTTT	CASSPDLWPRGELFF